This TCR beta chain was profiled in a study of CD8 T cells in Susac syndrome. Random-hexamer reverse transcription was applied to about 0.5 to 1 ug RNA. The authors amplified TCR beta CDR3 across 54 Vbeta and 13 Jbeta using immunoSEQ multiplex PCR. Each CDR3 protein is one row after TCRdb ran MiXCR on the immunoSEQ multiplex PCR reads. The table has a few hundred thousand distinct CDR3 sequences, 70% to 90% seen once. Sequencing targeted TCR beta in blood CD8+ and CD4+ T cells. Control patients had untreated stable or active relapsing-remitting multiple sclerosis by revised McDonald criteria. It was negative isolation that provided the CD8+ and CD4+ T cells, whereas TEMRA cells were enriched by FACS. V lost 0 bases and J lost 5; bases outside the gene matches: 6. The CDR3 covers 15 residues. Germline V lookup: CDR1 MGHRA, CDR2 YSYEKL.

The chain carries TRBV4-1 and TRBJ2-5, with 7 bases lining up with TRBD1. The material sequenced was CD8+ T cells from PBMCs. The TCR was taken from a human donor with multiple sclerosis. The CDR3 nucleotides are TGCGCCAGCAGCCAAGACCCTGGACAGGTGGAGACCCAGTACTTC. As protein: CASSQDPGQVETQYF.